This section outlines one T cell receptor beta chain sequence together with its context. The data derive from a study of blood T cell repertoires in COVID-19. For the study at large: Whether acute or convalescent, the COVID-19 samples came from the United States, Italy and Spain. Sources were T cells, B-cell-depleted T cells, or PBMCs; the material itself was cDNA or gDNA.

Original methodology: Amplification from reference gene primers served as the basis for estimated nucleated cell counts. Clones were read by immunoSEQ multiplex PCR, and TCRdb kept only the in-frame ones, dropping some. The V and J calls and the clone size are those of that table, but D and trimming were determined from the DNA. The sample lists approximately 38,000 clones, approximately 86% occurring once. The TCR comes from a human donor in a cohort sampled during active COVID-19. Sequencing was performed on peripheral blood.

The CDR3 nucleotides are TGTGCCTGGAGTATTTCAGGGGGCTATAGCTATGGCTACACCTTC. This translates into CAWSISGGYSYGYTF. This sequence joins TRBV30 and TRBJ1-2; 8 bases are a match to TRBD1. V trimming: 2 bases; J trimming: 4 bases; junction bases outside the gene matches: 9. The germline gives CDR1 GTSNPN, CDR2 SVGIG (reference sequence). This CDR3 region has 15 residues.